The 8 T cell receptor beta chains presented below share a single source sample, sequenced in a study of shared clonotypes between healthy human individuals. Profiling relied on immunoSEQ multiplex PCR, and the TCRdb table lists in-frame clones only, not all of them. Of roughly 1,500,000 clones listed, approximately 98.5% are singletons. Sequenced material: naive CD4+ T cells sorted from blood. Subset meaning: CD45RA+ positively selected. These TCRs come from a man younger than 45 in good health.

The chain is built from TRBV7-2 and TRBJ2-7; D is tentatively TRBD1 or TRBD2 (5 bases each). Germline CDR1 SGHTA, CDR2 FQGNSA. The CDR3 totals 14 residues. Trimming stripped 6 bases from V and 1 base from J, with 13 bases between. Here the CDR3 reads CASRGTNRSYEQYF. The CDR3, as DNA: TGTGCCAGCAGGGGGACGAACCGTTCCTACGAGCAGTACTTC.

In regard to this clone: Distinct nucleotide sequences in the sample also encode this CDR3. This chain uses TRBV5-1 with TRBJ2-3, with D perhaps given as TRBD1 or TRBD2 (5 bases each). This CDR3 has 14 amino acids. Trimming left V 0 bases short and J 5 bases short, with 10 bases between. From germline, CDR1 is SGHRS and CDR2 YFSETQ. CDR3 sequence: CASSLGGAGDTQYF. The CDR3 region has the DNA TGCGCCAGCAGCTTGGGGGGCGCGGGAGATACGCAGTATTTT.

V usage is TRBV5-1 and J usage is TRBJ2-7, with TRBD2 matching 13 bases. V gave up 4 bases and J gave up 5 bases; unmatched junction bases: 9. The CDR3 runs to 16 residues. The germline gives CDR1 SGHRS, CDR2 YFSETQ. The CDR3 DNA sequence: TGCGCCAGCAGCATTGCCACTAGCGGGAGGGACCACGAGCAGTACTTC. It codes for CASSIATSGRDHEQYF.

V and J are TRBV11-2 and TRBJ2-1; 7 bases match TRBD2. Germline-derived CDR1 and CDR2 are SGHAT and FQNNGV. The ends lost 5 bases at V and 10 bases at J; junction bases unmatched: 20. CDR3 length equals 17 residues. In DNA, the CDR3 is TGTGCCAGCAGCGGTGGAGGAGCGGGGTCTCAAGCGGGGGAGCAGTTCTTC. Translated: CASSGGGAGSQAGEQFF.

V gene TRBV28 combines with J gene TRBJ2-1, with D perhaps assigned TRBD1 or TRBD2 (5 bases each). Germline CDR1 reads MDHEN; CDR2 reads SYDVKM. The V end lost 2 bases, the J end lost 8 bases, and 16 bases lay between the germline ends. The length of the CDR3 is 15 residues. The chain's CDR3 is CASSLRGAVWDEQFF. The CDR3 DNA is TGTGCCAGCAGTTTAAGGGGAGCGGTATGGGATGAGCAGTTCTTC.

The gene calls are TRBV6-5 and TRBJ1-5; weak D call: TRBD1 (6 bases). The length of the CDR3 is 15 residues. Germline V gene lookup returns CDR1 MNHEY and CDR2 SVGAGI. The germline V and J ends were trimmed by 6 bases and 4 bases, with 16 bases remaining between them. CDR3: CASRLTGPGNQPQHF. CDR3 DNA: TGTGCCAGCAGATTAACAGGGCCGGGGAATCAGCCCCAGCATTTT.

The rearrangement links TRBV11-1 to TRBJ2-1; TRBD2 aligns across 8 bases. The CDR3 covers 15 residues. The ends lost 5 bases at V and 2 bases at J; junction bases unmatched: 5. Germline V CDR1 and CDR2: SGHAT, FQDESV (reference sequence). The CDR3 is CASSATSATYNEQFF. CDR3 in DNA: TGTGCCAGCAGCGCGACTAGCGCGACCTACAATGAGCAGTTCTTC.

This clone was observed a handful of times. The chain uses TRBV6-5 and TRBJ1-1; no clear D. Between the trimmed V and J ends, which lost 0 bases and 2 bases, there was a span of 13 bases. Germline V gene lookup returns CDR1 MNHEY and CDR2 SVGAGI. The CDR3 is 16 amino acids. The CDR3 spells CASSYSIITPNTEAFF. DNA of the CDR3: TGTGCCAGCAGTTACTCGATTATAACACCAAACACTGAAGCTTTCTTT.